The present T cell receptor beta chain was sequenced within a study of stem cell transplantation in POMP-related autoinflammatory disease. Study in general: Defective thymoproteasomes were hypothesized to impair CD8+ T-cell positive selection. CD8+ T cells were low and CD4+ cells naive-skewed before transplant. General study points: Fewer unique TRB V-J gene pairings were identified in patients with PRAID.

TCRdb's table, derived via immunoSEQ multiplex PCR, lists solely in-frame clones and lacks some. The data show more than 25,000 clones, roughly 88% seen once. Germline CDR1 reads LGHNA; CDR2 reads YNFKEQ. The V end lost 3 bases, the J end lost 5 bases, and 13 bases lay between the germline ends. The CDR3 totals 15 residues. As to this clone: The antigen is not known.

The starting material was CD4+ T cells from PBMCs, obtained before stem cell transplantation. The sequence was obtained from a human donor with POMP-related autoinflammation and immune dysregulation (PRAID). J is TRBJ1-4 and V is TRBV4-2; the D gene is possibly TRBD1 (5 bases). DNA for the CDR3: TGTGCCAGCAGCCATACCAAGGGGTCGAATGAAAAACTGTTTTTT. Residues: CASSHTKGSNEKLFF.